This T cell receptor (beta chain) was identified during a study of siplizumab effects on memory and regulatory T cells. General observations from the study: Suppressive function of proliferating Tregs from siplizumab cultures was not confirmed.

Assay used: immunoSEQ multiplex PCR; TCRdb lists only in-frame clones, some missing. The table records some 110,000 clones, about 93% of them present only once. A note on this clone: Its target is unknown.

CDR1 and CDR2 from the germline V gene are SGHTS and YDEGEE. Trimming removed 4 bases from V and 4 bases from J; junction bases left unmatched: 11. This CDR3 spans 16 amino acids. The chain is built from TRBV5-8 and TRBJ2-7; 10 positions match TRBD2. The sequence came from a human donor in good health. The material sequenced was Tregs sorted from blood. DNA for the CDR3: TGTGCCAGCAGCCGCGCTAGCGGGAGATCAAGGTACGAGCAGTACTTC. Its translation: CASSRASGRSRYEQYF.